Following are 30 T cell receptor beta chains from one sample sequenced in a study of blood T cell repertoires in COVID-19. Profiled with immunoSEQ multiplex PCR; TCRdb holds only in-frame clones, not every one. The top ten clones hold roughly 15% of a sample with about 74,000 clones, 65% to 85% of them seen once. The sequencing input was peripheral blood. All receptors derive from a man in his 70s with active or convalescent COVID-19.

The chain links TRBV6-5 to TRBJ2-3; 7 bases map to TRBD2. Germline V gene lookup returns CDR1 MNHEY and CDR2 SVGAGI. The CDR3 runs to 14 residues. With 8 bases clipped from V and 0 bases from J, the junction kept 5 bases outside the gene matches. For the CDR3, the DNA is TGTGCCAGCTCTGCGGGGGAAAGCACAGATACGCAGTATTTT. Protein: CASSAGESTDTQYF.

The J gene is TRBJ2-1, the V gene TRBV12-2; TRBD2 is the table's D call, not checked against the DNA. TRBV12-2 is a pseudogene locus. This CDR3 has 18 residues. The CDR3 here is CASRSIRPIFFSYNEQFF. CDR3 nucleotides: TGTGCAAGTCGCTCTATCCGCCCTATTTTTTTCTCCTACAATGAGCAGTTCTTC.

The DNA for the CDR3 is TGCGCCAGCAGTGAGTCGCGGACTAGCGGGACAGATACGCAGTATTTT. Its protein product is CASSESRTSGTDTQYF. V is TRBV10-2 and J is TRBJ2-3; 11 bases map to TRBD2. Germline CDR1 is WSHSY and CDR2 is SAAADI. CDR3 size: 16 residues. With 0 bases clipped from V and 3 bases from J, the junction kept 2 bases outside the gene matches.

This clone is a singleton in its sample. The chain uses TRBV30 and TRBJ1-3; 11 bases match TRBD1. J was trimmed by 0 bases and V by 3 bases; bases with no gene match: 10. Germline-derived CDR1 and CDR2 are GTSNPN and SVGIG (reference sequence). The CDR3 contains 18 residues. CDR3 amino acids: CAWSPGTGGSPSGNTIYF. The CDR3 DNA reads TGTGCCTGGAGCCCCGGGACAGGGGGTTCGCCCTCTGGAAACACCATATATTTT.

V and J are TRBV27 and TRBJ1-4, with a tentative D call TRBD1 (5 bases). The CDR3 covers 14 residues. V lost 2 bases and J 7 bases, leaving 11 bases between the germline ends. The germline V gene encodes CDR1 MNHEY and CDR2 SMNVEV (reference sequence). The CDR3 nucleotides are TGTGCCAGCAGTTTACAGGGCGGTGGTGAAAAACTGTTTTTT. This sequence encodes CASSLQGGGEKLFF.

This sequence joins TRBV7-2 and TRBJ1-4; 9 nucleotides align to TRBD1. The CDR3 is 16 amino acids. The germline V gene encodes CDR1 SGHTA and CDR2 FQGNSA. V dropped 3 bases and J dropped 5; count of bases not matched to a gene: 7. The CDR3 DNA follows: TGTGCCAGCAGCTTTGGGGCGGGACAGGGAAATGAAAAACTGTTTTTT. Encoded protein: CASSFGAGQGNEKLFF.

The gene calls are TRBV9 and TRBJ2-1; TRBD2 aligns across 11 bases. The J segment lost 1 base and the V segment lost 3 bases, leaving 15 bases of the junction unmatched. This CDR3 has 20 residues. The germline V gene has CDR1 SGDLS and CDR2 YYNGEE. CDR3 amino acids: CASSDIGLAGGRASYNEQFF. Written as DNA, the CDR3 is TGTGCCAGCAGCGATATAGGTCTAGCGGGGGGAAGGGCTTCCTACAATGAGCAGTTCTTC.

The J gene is TRBJ1-6, the V gene TRBV12-5; TRBD1 agrees at 8 bases. V trimming: 7 bases; J trimming: 8 bases; junction bases outside the gene matches: 7. CDR1 is LGHNT and CDR2 is FRNRAP in the germline V gene. The CDR3 consists of 14 residues. The CDR3 reads CASANGQGDSPLHF. The CDR3 nucleotides are TGTGCTAGTGCCAACGGACAGGGAGATTCACCCCTCCACTTT.

This sequence joins TRBV12-3 or TRBV12-4 and TRBJ1-2; D gene uncertain. V lost 8 bases and J lost 2, with 6 bases in between. The CDR3 covers 11 residues. CDR3 residues: CASQQNYGYTF. CDR3 nucleotides: TGTGCCAGCCAACAGAACTATGGCTACACCTTC.

The rearrangement joins TRBV4-2 to TRBJ1-1, with a possible D match to TRBD1 (5 bases). CDR1 is LGHNA and CDR2 is YNFKEQ in the germline V gene. Trimming took 0 bases from V and 4 from J, leaving 12 bases between them. There are 15 residues in the CDR3. This CDR3 reads CASSQEGGEATEAFF. CDR3 sequence (DNA): TGTGCCAGCAGCCAAGAAGGAGGGGAGGCCACTGAAGCTTTCTTT.

This chain joins TRBV27 and TRBJ1-1, with no clear D. CDR1 MNHEY and CDR2 SMNVEV come from the germline V gene (reference sequence). V lost 4 bases to trimming and J lost 4 bases, with 10 bases between them. The CDR3 length is 13 residues. As DNA, the CDR3 is TGTGCCAGCAGTTGGGCTACCGGCACTGAAGCTTTCTTT. Its translation: CASSWATGTEAFF.

The chain links TRBV28 to TRBJ2-3, with TRBD2 matching 8 bases. The ends lost 6 bases at V and 3 bases at J; junction bases unmatched: 8. Germline CDR1 MDHEN, CDR2 SYDVKM. CDR3 size: 15 residues. Written as DNA, the CDR3 is TGTGCCAGCAGCCCTAAGCGGGGGACGACAGATACGCAGTATTTT. Translating gives CASSPKRGTTDTQYF.

This chain connects TRBV7-6 to TRBJ2-7; TRBD1 matches 11 bases. The CDR3 consists of 15 residues. Germline-derived CDR1 and CDR2 are SGHVS and FNYEAQ. The V gene end was trimmed by 8 bases and the J gene end by 2 bases; junction bases not matched to a gene: 8. The CDR3 loop reads CASSPGTGGTYEQYF. The CDR3 nucleotides are TGTGCCAGCTCACCGGGGACAGGGGGAACCTACGAGCAGTACTTC.

The V and J genes are TRBV5-1 and TRBJ2-7; D may be TRBD1 (5 bases). This CDR3 is 14 amino acids long. Germline values: CDR1 SGHRS, CDR2 YFSETQ. Trimming shortened V by 5 bases and J by 4 bases, and 16 bases separated the two germline ends. CDR3: CASRPTEKFYEQYF. Written as DNA, the CDR3 is TGCGCCAGCAGGCCGACAGAGAAGTTTTACGAGCAGTACTTC.

This clone occurred a few times. CDR3 in amino acids: CATDTGYEQYF. CDR3 sequence (DNA): TGTGCCACCGACACAGGCTACGAGCAGTACTTC. The chain couples TRBV19 to TRBJ2-7; possible D gene TRBD1, 5 bases. V gave up 10 bases and J gave up 3 bases, with 10 bases separating them. Germline V gives CDR1 LNHDA, CDR2 SQIVND (reference sequence). This CDR3 spans 11 amino acids.

The V gene is TRBV3-1 (or the pseudogene TRBV3-2), the J gene TRBJ1-4; the D gene is possibly TRBD1 (5 bases). The CDR3 is made up of 11 amino acids. Germline V gene sequence: CDR1 LGHDT, CDR2 YNNKEL (reference sequence). The V end was cut by 2 bases, the J end by 12 bases, with 7 bases between. The CDR3 DNA is TGTGCCAGCAGCCAAAGGACACAACTGTTTTTT. It is translated as CASSQRTQLFF.

This clone turned up a few times. V and J are TRBV3-1 (or the pseudogene TRBV3-2) and TRBJ1-5; the D gene is possibly TRBD1 (5 bases). V was cut by 0 bases and J by 6 bases, with 21 bases left in between. Germline V gene lookup returns CDR1 LGHDT and CDR2 YNNKEL (reference sequence). The CDR3 is made up of 18 amino acids. This CDR3 is CASSQDLPTAGGVQPQHF. Here the CDR3 DNA reads TGTGCCAGCAGCCAAGACCTCCCAACGGCGGGGGGGGTTCAGCCCCAGCATTTT.

The chain joins TRBV2 to TRBJ2-2; no clear D. This CDR3 has 14 residues. The germline CDR1 and CDR2 sequences are SNHLY and FYNNEI. Trimming pared 0 bases from V and 3 bases from J, leaving 5 bases between. Here the CDR3 DNA reads TGTGCCAGCAGTGAAGCGCGAGACACCGGGGAGCTGTTTTTT. This encodes CASSEARDTGELFF.

J is TRBJ2-3 and V is TRBV27; 8 bases fit TRBD1. The CDR3 runs 16 residues. Losses at the gene ends were 4 bases for V and 1 base for J; bases not matched to a gene: 7. The germline gives CDR1 MNHEY, CDR2 SMNVEV (reference sequence). CDR3 amino acids: CASSSALTGGTDTQYF. The CDR3 bases are TGTGCCAGCAGTTCGGCCCTGACAGGGGGCACAGATACGCAGTATTTT.

This sequence joins TRBV11-2 and TRBJ2-2; 11 nucleotides match TRBD1. There are 18 residues in the CDR3. Per germline, CDR1 SGHAT and CDR2 FQNNGV. V trimming: 3 bases; J trimming: 7 bases; junction bases outside the gene matches: 13. The CDR3 DNA follows: TGTGCCAGCAGCTTGGCCTATGGACAGGGGGCGCGAGGCGGGGAGCTGTTTTTT. It translates to CASSLAYGQGARGGELFF.

This chain links TRBV30 with TRBJ1-4; D remains unclear. This CDR3 spans 13 amino acids. Germline CDR1 GTSNPN, CDR2 SVGIG (reference sequence). V was clipped by 0 bases and J by 5 bases, with 7 bases between them. The CDR3 DNA follows: TGTGCCTGGAGTGTACAGAGAAATGAAAAACTGTTTTTT. Amino acid sequence: CAWSVQRNEKLFF.

Only a few counts were recorded for this clone. The chain recombines TRBV4-1 with TRBJ1-6; 7 positions match TRBD1. The J segment lost 7 bases and the V segment lost 3 bases, leaving 6 bases of the junction unmatched. Germline assignment: CDR1 MGHRA and CDR2 YSYEKL. CDR3 length: 15 residues. In DNA form, the CDR3 reads TGCGCCAGCAGCCACGACAGGGTAGAGAATTCACCCCTCCACTTT. Translation gives CASSHDRVENSPLHF.

A few counts support this clone. V is TRBV30 and J is TRBJ2-7; 13 nucleotides match TRBD2. Germline assignment: CDR1 GTSNPN and CDR2 SVGIG (reference sequence). CDR3 length: 14 residues. The ends lost 2 bases at V and 6 bases at J; junction bases unmatched: 4. CDR3 nucleotides: TGTGCCTGGAGTCTGAGACTAGCGGGGGGCGAGCAGTACTTC. It codes for CAWSLRLAGGEQYF. Complete variable domain (other parts from reference TRBV30 and TRBJ2-7): SQTIHQWPATLVQPVGSPLSLECTVEGTSNPNLYWYRQAAGRGLQLLFYSVGIGQISSEVPQNLSASRPQDRQFILSSKKLLLSDSGFYLCAWSLRLAGGEQYFGPGTRLTVT.

The J gene is TRBJ2-3, the V gene TRBV11-3, with D tentatively TRBD2 (5 bases). The V gene lost 5 bases and the J gene lost 3 bases, with 9 bases spanning the gap. Germline-derived CDR1 and CDR2 are SGHNT and YENEEA. The CDR3 runs 13 residues. CDR3 protein: CASSTGITDTQYF. The DNA of the CDR3 is TGTGCCAGCAGCACCGGGATAACAGATACGCAGTATTTT.

In its sample, this clone was seen a few times. The rearrangement links TRBV5-6 to TRBJ1-2; D call uncertain. V shed 2 bases and J shed 2 bases, with 7 bases lying between them. Germline V lookup: CDR1 SGHDT, CDR2 YYEEEE. CDR3 length: 13 amino acids. DNA for the CDR3: TGTGCCAGCAGCTTTCAACGGAACTATGGCTACACCTTC. Encoded protein: CASSFQRNYGYTF.

The rearrangement links TRBV5-4 to TRBJ2-6; D uncertain. Germline values: CDR1 SGHNT, CDR2 YYREEE (reference sequence). Trimming took 2 bases from V and 7 from J, leaving 4 bases between them. The CDR3 sequence is 12 residues long. In DNA form, the CDR3 reads TGTGCCAGCAGCTTCAGTGCCAACGTCCTGACTTTC. Translating it yields CASSFSANVLTF.

The chain uses TRBV19 and TRBJ2-1, with TRBD2 matching over 10 bases. The V segment lost 6 bases and the J segment 4 bases; nucleotides outside the gene matches: 6. Germline values: CDR1 LNHDA, CDR2 SQIVND (reference sequence). There are 15 residues in the CDR3. CDR3 in amino acids: CASRERGGRYNEQFF. Written as DNA, the CDR3 is TGTGCCAGTAGAGAGCGGGGGGGTCGATACAATGAGCAGTTCTTC. Looking up the rest from reference TRBV19 and TRBJ2-1 gives the full variable domain: DGGITQSPKYLFRKEGQNVTLSCEQNLNHDAMYWYRQDPGQGLRLIYYSQIVNDFQKGDIAEGYSVSREKKESFPLTVTSAQKNPTAFYLCASRERGGRYNEQFFGPGTRLTVL.

The table lists this clone with a few counts. The chain combines TRBV2 with TRBJ2-5; 7 bases map to TRBD2. After removal of 2 bases from V and 3 bases from J, the junction contained 6 bases not matched to a gene. CDR1 and CDR2 from the germline V gene are SNHLY and FYNNEI. The CDR3 contains 15 residues. The DNA for the CDR3 is TGTGCCAGCAGTGAACGTAGTCGGGGGGAAGAGACCCAGTACTTC. Translated, it gives CASSERSRGEETQYF. The full variable domain, its missing parts supplied by reference TRBV2 and TRBJ2-5, is EPEVTQTPSHQVTQMGQEVILRCVPISNHLYFYWYRQILGQKVEFLVSFYNNEISEKSEIFDDQFSVERPDGSNFTLKIRSTKLEDSAMYFCASSERSRGEETQYFGPGTRLLVL.

At least ten counts were recorded for this clone. The chain carries TRBV10-3 and TRBJ2-1, with D possibly being TRBD2 (5 bases). CDR3 size: 13 residues. The ends were cut back, 3 bases at V and 15 bases at J, with 18 bases in the middle. In germline, CDR1 is ENHRY, CDR2 SYGVKD. The CDR3 region has the DNA TGTGCCATCAGTGATCCAAGCGGCATAGTCCTGTTCTTC. Protein product: CAISDPSGIVLFF.

This chain uses TRBV24-1 with TRBJ2-5; the D is unclear. The CDR3 length is 15 residues. The germline V gene encodes CDR1 KGHDR and CDR2 SFDVKD. V dropped 3 bases and J dropped 5 bases, with 15 bases sitting between them. The CDR3 nucleotides read TGTGCCACCAGTGATCCCCGACGCTCCGGGGAGACCCAGTACTTC. Translated, it gives CATSDPRRSGETQYF.